These T cell receptor beta chains were read from a single sample in a study of regulatory T cells in long-lasting Graves disease. TCRdb re-derived calls from the multiplex PCR reads in MiXCR, one entry per CDR3 protein. The profile shows some 430,000 distinct CDR3 sequences, 20% to 25% of them singletons. The material was peripheral blood mononuclear cells (PBMCs), obtained when the disease was refractory, from a patient treated with antithyroid drugs. These receptors originate from a female donor with Graves disease. The CDR3 runs from the conserved cysteine through the conserved F or W. D genes are given only for firm matches. Rows may omit the clone size; those that give it use once, few, many or a size class.

v_gene	j_gene	abundance	d_gene	CDR3aa	CDR3nt
TRBV6-1	TRBJ1-1	many	-	CASSQRVWSEAFF	TGTGCCAGCTCCCAGAGGGTTTGGTCTGAAGCTTTCTTT
TRBV11-3	TRBJ1-2	many	TRBD1	CASSLEQGPIYGYTF	TGTGCCAGCAGCTTGGAACAGGGGCCCATCTATGGCTACACCTTC
TRBV30	TRBJ1-6	many	-	CADGTQDNSPLHF	TGTGCCGACGGGACACAGGATAATTCACCCCTCCACTTT
TRBV20-1	TRBJ2-7	-	TRBD1	CSPPGTEYEQYF	TGCAGTCCCCCGGGGACAGAGTACGAGCAGTACTTC
TRBV6-1	TRBJ2-7	-	TRBD1	CASSAETGEDYEQYF	TGTGCCAGCAGCGCAGAGACAGGGGAGGACTACGAGCAGTACTTC
TRBV6-1	TRBJ2-2	few	-	CAAAGGTGELFF	TGTGCCGCTGCTGGGGGCACCGGGGAGCTGTTTTTT
TRBV3-1	TRBJ2-7	many	-	CASSQDLGGYEQYF	TGTGCCAGCAGCCAAGATCTAGGGGGCTACGAGCAGTACTTC
TRBV13	TRBJ1-1	-	-	CASSPGTPQGEAFF	TGTGCCAGCAGCCCGGGCACCCCCCAGGGGGAAGCTTTCTTT
TRBV28	TRBJ2-5	many	-	CASRSWTAQETQYF	TGTGCCAGCAGATCCTGGACAGCCCAAGAGACCCAGTACTTC
TRBV5-6	TRBJ2-7	many	-	CASSLTAEFTHEQYF	TGTGCCAGCAGCTTGACAGCTGAGTTTACCCACGAGCAGTACTTC
TRBV6-1	TRBJ2-7	-	-	CASSQQPTGQSSYEQYF	TGTGCCAGCAGTCAACAACCGACAGGCCAGAGCTCCTACGAGCAGTACTTC
TRBV3-1	TRBJ2-7	few	TRBD1	CASSQGAGTATTYEQYF	TGTGCCAGCAGCCAAGGGGCCGGGACAGCCACGACCTACGAGCAGTACTTC
TRBV7-2	TRBJ2-2	many	TRBD2	CASRLAGITGELFF	TGTGCCAGCAGACTAGCGGGGATCACCGGGGAGCTGTTTTTT
TRBV20-1	TRBJ2-7	-	-	CSARSGALYEQYF	TGCAGTGCTAGGTCGGGGGCCCTCTACGAGCAGTACTTC
TRBV25-1	TRBJ2-7	few	TRBD1	CASSGRQGSYEQYF	TGTGCCAGCAGTGGGAGACAGGGCTCCTACGAGCAGTACTTC
TRBV6-5	TRBJ2-5	many	-	CASSYRPGGRGRGTETQYF	TGTGCCAGCAGTTATCGTCCCGGCGGCAGGGGGCGGGGGACGGAGACCCAGTACTTC
TRBV6-5	TRBJ1-6	many	-	CASSYGAGGSSPLHF	TGTGCCAGCAGTTACGGTGCAGGAGGAAGTTCACCCCTCCACTTT
TRBV6-1	TRBJ1-3	few	-	CASSAKGHSGNTIYF	TGTGCCAGCAGTGCCAAGGGCCACTCTGGAAACACCATATATTTT
TRBV20-1	TRBJ2-7	-	TRBD2	CSARSGRDLVEQYF	TGCAGTGCTCGTAGCGGGAGGGACCTCGTCGAGCAGTACTTC
TRBV7-9	TRBJ2-7	few	TRBD1	CASSLKGTGGSYEQYF	TGTGCCAGCAGCTTAAAGGGGACAGGGGGGTCCTACGAGCAGTACTTC
TRBV12-3/TRBV12-4	TRBJ2-5	-	TRBD1	CASSNDRGGETQYF	TGTGCCAGCAGCAATGACAGGGGAGGAGAGACCCAGTACTTC
TRBV13	TRBJ1-1	few	TRBD1	CASSPETGSPEAFF	TGTGCCAGCAGCCCAGAGACAGGGAGTCCTGAAGCTTTCTTT
TRBV6-9	TRBJ2-1	-	TRBD2	CASSYRLAGGPEQFF	TGTGCCAGCAGTTACAGACTAGCGGGAGGCCCCGAGCAGTTCTTC
TRBV7-2	TRBJ1-2	many	-	CASSPHSGYGYTF	TGTGCCAGCAGCCCTCACTCGGGCTATGGCTACACCTTC
TRBV24-1	TRBJ1-4	few	-	CATSDHPGTGGEKLFF	TGTGCCACCAGTGATCACCCTGGGACGGGGGGTGAAAAACTGTTTTTT
TRBV6-1	TRBJ1-2	many	TRBD1	CASSENPGQYYGYTF	TGTGCCAGCAGTGAAAACCCGGGACAGTACTATGGCTACACCTTC
TRBV6-1	TRBJ2-3	few	-	CASSPDGGDTQYF	TGTGCCAGCAGTCCCGATGGGGGGGATACGCAGTATTTT
TRBV19	TRBJ1-5	few	-	CASSIQGLGGYSNQPQHF	TGTGCCAGTAGTATACAAGGATTGGGGGGTTATAGCAATCAGCCCCAGCATTTT
TRBV2	TRBJ2-7	many	-	CASTPGSYEQYF	TGTGCCAGCACCCCGGGGTCCTACGAGCAGTACTTC
TRBV20-1	TRBJ2-7	few	TRBD2	CSARASGAASYEQYF	TGCAGTGCTAGGGCTAGCGGGGCGGCCTCCTACGAGCAGTACTTC
TRBV10-3	TRBJ2-5	many	-	CAISGTFQETQYF	TGTGCCATCAGTGGGACCTTCCAAGAGACCCAGTACTTC
TRBV12-3/TRBV12-4	TRBJ2-5	many	-	CASSQGLPAGETQYF	TGTGCCAGCAGCCAGGGACTGCCGGCCGGTGAGACCCAGTACTTC
TRBV20-1	TRBJ1-6	few	TRBD1	CSARARGLYNSPLHF	TGCAGTGCTAGAGCCAGGGGGCTTTATAATTCACCCCTCCACTTT
TRBV11-2	TRBJ2-5	many	TRBD2	CASSSLREGEKTQYF	TGTGCCAGCAGCTCCCTGCGGGAGGGAGAAAAGACCCAGTACTTC
TRBV5-1	TRBJ1-1	few	-	CASSLVGREGGEAFF	TGCGCCAGCAGCTTGGTGGGCAGGGAAGGAGGCGAAGCTTTCTTT
TRBV29-1	TRBJ2-1	-	-	CSVETAYNEQFF	TGCAGCGTTGAAACTGCCTACAATGAGCAGTTCTTC
TRBV5-1	TRBJ2-7	once	TRBD2	CASSGRLAGRAYEQYF	TGCGCCAGCAGCGGAAGACTAGCGGGGCGAGCCTACGAGCAGTACTTC
TRBV29-1	TRBJ1-1	many	TRBD1	CSVDRDREGKAFF	TGCAGCGTTGATAGGGACAGGGAAGGAAAAGCTTTCTTT
TRBV9	TRBJ1-2	many	-	CASSVAVAGYGYTF	TGTGCCAGCAGCGTAGCTGTGGCAGGGTATGGCTACACCTTC
TRBV7-2	TRBJ2-7	many	TRBD1	CASSNGQGVSYEQYF	TGTGCCAGCAGCAACGGACAGGGGGTCTCCTACGAGCAGTACTTC
TRBV6-2/TRBV6-3	TRBJ2-7	many	TRBD1	CASSFSGTGAYEQYF	TGTGCCAGCAGTTTCTCGGGGACAGGAGCCTACGAGCAGTACTTC
TRBV3-1	TRBJ1-2	-	TRBD1	CASSQVGQGPYGYTF	TGTGCCAGCAGCCAAGTGGGACAGGGCCCCTATGGCTACACCTTC
TRBV20-1	TRBJ1-3	-	-	CSAQPGRGLFHTIYF	TGCAGTGCTCAACCGGGACGAGGCCTTTTTCACACCATATATTTT
TRBV6-2/TRBV6-3	TRBJ2-5	-	TRBD1	CASSRWDRRQETQYF	TGTGCCAGCAGTCGATGGGACAGGCGACAAGAGACCCAGTACTTC
TRBV7-9	TRBJ2-7	many	-	CASSLDSLEQYF	TGTGCCAGCAGCTTAGACTCCCTCGAGCAGTACTTC
TRBV7-9	TRBJ1-5	-	-	CASSLGPGGGQPQHF	TGTGCCAGCAGCTTAGGGCCCGGAGGCGGTCAGCCCCAGCATTTT
TRBV11-2	TRBJ1-3	few	-	CASSLLGNTIYF	TGTGCCAGCAGCTTGCTAGGAAACACCATATATTTT
TRBV27	TRBJ2-3	few	TRBD2	CASSIQREGTDTQYF	TGTGCCAGCAGTATACAGCGGGAGGGCACAGATACGCAGTATTTT
TRBV2	TRBJ2-5	many	-	CASSHQDYQYQETQYF	TGTGCCAGCAGTCACCAGGACTACCAGTACCAAGAGACCCAGTACTTC
TRBV24-1	TRBJ1-4	many	TRBD1	CATSGTGANEKLFF	TGTGCCACCAGTGGGACAGGGGCTAATGAAAAACTGTTTTTT
TRBV12-3/TRBV12-4	TRBJ1-2	many	-	CASSLLVGIVGYTF	TGTGCCAGCAGTTTACTAGTGGGGATCGTTGGCTACACCTTC
TRBV28	TRBJ1-1	many	-	CASSAQIGFTEAFF	TGTGCCAGCAGTGCCCAGATAGGTTTCACTGAAGCTTTCTTT
TRBV24-1	TRBJ2-5	-	-	CATSDTVYQETQYF	TGTGCCACCAGTGATACGGTGTACCAAGAGACCCAGTACTTC
TRBV24-1	TRBJ2-2	many	-	CATSDPQPANTGELFF	TGTGCCACCAGTGACCCCCAACCCGCGAACACCGGGGAGCTGTTTTTT